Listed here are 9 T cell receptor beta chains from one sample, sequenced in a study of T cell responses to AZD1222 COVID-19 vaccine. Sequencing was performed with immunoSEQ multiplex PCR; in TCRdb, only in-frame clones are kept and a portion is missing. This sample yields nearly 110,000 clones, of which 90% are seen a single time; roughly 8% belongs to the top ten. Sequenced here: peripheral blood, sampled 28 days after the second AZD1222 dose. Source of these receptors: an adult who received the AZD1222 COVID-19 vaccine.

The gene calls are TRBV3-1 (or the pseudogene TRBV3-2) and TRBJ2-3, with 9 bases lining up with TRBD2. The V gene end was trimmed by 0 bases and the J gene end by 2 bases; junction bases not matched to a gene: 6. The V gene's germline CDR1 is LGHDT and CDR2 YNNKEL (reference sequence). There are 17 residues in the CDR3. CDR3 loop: CASSQDGLAGPTDTQYF. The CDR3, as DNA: TGTGCCAGCAGCCAAGATGGGCTAGCGGGGCCCACAGATACGCAGTATTTT.

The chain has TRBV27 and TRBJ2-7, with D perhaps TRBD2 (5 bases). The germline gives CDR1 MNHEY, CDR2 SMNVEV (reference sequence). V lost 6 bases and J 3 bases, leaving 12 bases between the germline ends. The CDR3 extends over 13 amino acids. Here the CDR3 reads CASRRASLYEQYF. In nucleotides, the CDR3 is TGTGCCAGCAGGAGGGCTTCTCTCTACGAGCAGTACTTC.

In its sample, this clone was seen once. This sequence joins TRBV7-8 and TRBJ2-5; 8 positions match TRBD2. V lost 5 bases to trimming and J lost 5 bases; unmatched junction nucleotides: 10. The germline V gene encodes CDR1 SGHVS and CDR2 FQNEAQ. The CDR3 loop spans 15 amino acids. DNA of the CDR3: TGTGCCAGCAGCAGAGTAGCGGGGCCCGGGGAGACCCAGTACTTC. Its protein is CASSRVAGPGETQYF.

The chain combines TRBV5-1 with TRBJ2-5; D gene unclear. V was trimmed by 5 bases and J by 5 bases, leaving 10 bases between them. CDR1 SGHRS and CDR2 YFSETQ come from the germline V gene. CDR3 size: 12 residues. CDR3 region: CASRYGQETQYF. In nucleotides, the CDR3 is TGCGCCAGCAGATATGGGCAGGAGACCCAGTACTTC.

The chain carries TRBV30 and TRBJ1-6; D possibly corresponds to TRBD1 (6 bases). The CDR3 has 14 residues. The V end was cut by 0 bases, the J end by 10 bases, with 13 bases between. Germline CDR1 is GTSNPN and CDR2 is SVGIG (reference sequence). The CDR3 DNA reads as TGTGCCTGGAGTGTACTGGAGGGGGGCTCACCCCTCCACTTT. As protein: CAWSVLEGGSPLHF. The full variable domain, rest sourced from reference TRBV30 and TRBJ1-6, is SQTIHQWPATLVQPVGSPLSLECTVEGTSNPNLYWYRQAAGRGLQLLFYSVGIGQISSEVPQNLSASRPQDRQFILSSKKLLLSDSGFYLCAWSVLEGGSPLHFGNGTRLTVT.

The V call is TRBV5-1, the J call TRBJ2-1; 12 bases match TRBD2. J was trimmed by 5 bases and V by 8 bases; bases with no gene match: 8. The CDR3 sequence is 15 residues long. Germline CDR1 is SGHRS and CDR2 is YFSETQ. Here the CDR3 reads CASTTTSGGNNEQFF. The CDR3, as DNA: TGCGCCAGTACCACGACTAGCGGGGGAAACAATGAGCAGTTCTTC.

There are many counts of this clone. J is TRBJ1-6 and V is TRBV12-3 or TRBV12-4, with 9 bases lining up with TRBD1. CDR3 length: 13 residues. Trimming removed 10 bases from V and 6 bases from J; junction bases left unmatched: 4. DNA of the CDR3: TGTGCCACCGGGGACAGGGCTAATTCACCCCTCCACTTT. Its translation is CATGDRANSPLHF.

CDR3 sequence (DNA): TGTGCAAGTCGCCCTTCGACCTCACAGGGGAATCCCTACGAGCAGTACTTC. The encoded protein is CASRPSTSQGNPYEQYF. The chain uses TRBV12-2 and TRBJ2-7; the table gives TRBD1 as D, unverified against the DNA. TRBV12-2 constitutes a pseudogene. This CDR3 region has 17 residues.

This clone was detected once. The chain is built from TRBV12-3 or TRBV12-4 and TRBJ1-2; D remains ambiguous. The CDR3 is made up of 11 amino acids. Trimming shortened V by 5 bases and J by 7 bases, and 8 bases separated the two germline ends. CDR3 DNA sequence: TGTGCCAGCAGTGTGGACGGTGGCTACACCTTC. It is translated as CASSVDGGYTF.